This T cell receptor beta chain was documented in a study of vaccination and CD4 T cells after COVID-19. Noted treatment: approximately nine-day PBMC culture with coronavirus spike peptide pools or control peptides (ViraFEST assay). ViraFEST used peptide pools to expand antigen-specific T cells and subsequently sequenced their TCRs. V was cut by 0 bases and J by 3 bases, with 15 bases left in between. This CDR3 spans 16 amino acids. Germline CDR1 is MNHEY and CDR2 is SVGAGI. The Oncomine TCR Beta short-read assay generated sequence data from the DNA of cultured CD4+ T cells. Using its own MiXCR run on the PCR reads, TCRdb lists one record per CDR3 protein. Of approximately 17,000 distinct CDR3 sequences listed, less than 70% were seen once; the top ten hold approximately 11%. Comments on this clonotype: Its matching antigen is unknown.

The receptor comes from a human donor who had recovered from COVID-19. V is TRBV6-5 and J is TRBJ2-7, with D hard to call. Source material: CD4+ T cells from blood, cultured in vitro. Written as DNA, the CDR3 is TGTGCCAGCAGTTACTCCTCCCCAGGATGGGGCTACGAGCAGTACTTC. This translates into CASSYSSPGWGYEQYF.